The T cell receptor (beta chain) described here comes from a study of cytomegalovirus exposure and HLA in healthy donors. Broader study findings: Reported performance of the classifier showed diagnosis of cytomegalovirus status with high specificity and sensitivity.

Only in-frame clones appear in the TCRdb table, and some are missing; sequencing was by immunoSEQ multiplex PCR. The sample yields some 79,000 clones, 90% to 95% seen once. Germline values: CDR1 MNHEY, CDR2 SVGAGI. The CDR3 contains 13 residues. The V gene lost 6 bases and the J gene lost 4 bases, with 12 bases spanning the gap. Details on this clone: What it binds is unknown.

This TCR derives from a woman between 18 and 29 years old in good health and CMV-seropositive. The rearrangement uses TRBV6-5 and TRBJ1-2; D perhaps matches TRBD1 (6 bases). What was sequenced was PBMCs. Written as DNA, the CDR3 is TGTGCCAGCAGCCCAGGACAGTTCTATGGCTACACCTTC. Translation: CASSPGQFYGYTF.